The 2 T cell receptor beta chains in this list originate from one sample, sequenced in a study of cytomegalovirus exposure and HLA in healthy donors. Primers: 60 Vbeta forward and 13 Jbeta reverse. Clones were sequenced by immunoSEQ multiplex PCR, and TCRdb holds only the in-frame ones, with some missing. The data show 110,000 to 150,000 clones, around 75% seen once. The source material was PBMCs. The origin of the receptors is a man in his thirties or forties in good health and CMV-seronegative.

The chain has TRBV6-5 and TRBJ1-2; maybe TRBD1 (5 bases). This CDR3 is built from 13 residues. V dropped 6 bases and J dropped 5 bases, with 13 bases sitting between them. CDR1 MNHEY and CDR2 SVGAGI come from the germline V gene. CDR3 sequence (DNA): TGTGCCAGCAGCCTTCAGGGTCCATATGGCTACACCTTC. This codes for CASSLQGPYGYTF.

In its sample, this clone was seen a few times. V is TRBV29-1 and J is TRBJ2-1; D is unclear. The germline CDR1 and CDR2 sequences are SQVTM and ANQGSEA. V was cut by 3 bases and J by 8 bases, with 14 bases left in between. This CDR3 region has 13 residues. The CDR3 DNA sequence: TGCAGCGTTGAGGTGAGGTTAACGGATGAGCAGTTCTTC. Translation gives CSVEVRLTDEQFF.